The entry below describes one TCR beta chain. The CDR3 is made up of 16 amino acids. V lost 1 base, J lost 4 bases, and 5 bases stayed unmatched. CDR1 and CDR2 from the germline V gene are MDHEN and SYDVKM. Methods used by the authors: Reference gene primer amplification in the assay estimated nucleated cell counts. Sequencing used immunoSEQ multiplex PCR; TCRdb keeps in-frame clones, though not all of them. Clonal size and the V and J genes are those of that table, whereas D and trimming came from the DNA. The data show tens of thousands of clones, around 88% seen once. This sample is drawn from a study of blood T cell repertoires in COVID-19. Study context: There were acute and convalescent COVID-19 samples, and they came from the United States, Italy and Spain. PBMCs, B-cell-depleted T cells, or T cells provided the cDNA or gDNA that made up the material.

Material for sequencing was peripheral blood. The chain joins TRBV28 to TRBJ2-1; the match to TRBD2 covers 9 bases. This TCR derives from a man aged 65-85 years with active or convalescent COVID-19. The CDR3 here is CASSLSAGGPYNEQFF. CDR3 bases: TGTGCCAGCAGTTTATCGGCGGGAGGGCCATACAATGAGCAGTTCTTC.